This T cell receptor (beta chain) comes out of a study of T-cell reconstitution after alpha-beta-depleted transplantation in children. Trimming took 5 bases from V and 6 from J, leaving 20 bases between them. Germline V gene lookup returns CDR1 LNHNV and CDR2 YYDKDF (reference sequence). The CDR3 consists of 15 residues. This clonotype has just a few counts. The library targeted TCRbeta and was prepared with unique molecular identifiers. A single record per CDR3 protein comes from TCRdb applying MiXCR to the PCR reads. In the table there are some 590,000 distinct CDR3 sequences, 10% of which are singletons.

Source: PBMCs from the stem cell graft donor, taken from the stem cell graft. The source is a human donor who donated a stem cell graft to a child with acute myeloid leukemia. This sequence joins TRBV15 and TRBJ2-7; D might be TRBD2 (5 bases). Written as DNA, the CDR3 is TGTGCCACCAGCTCCAATCCGGGAATTCCCGGCGAGCAGTACTTC. It specifies CATSSNPGIPGEQYF.